This TCR beta chain is drawn from a study of blood T cell repertoires in COVID-19. As for the study in general: T cells, B-cell-depleted T cells, or PBMCs supplied cDNA or gDNA.

Germline lookup yields CDR1 MNHEY and CDR2 SVGAGI. The CDR3 contains 13 residues. Trimming at V came to 7 bases and at J to 6 bases, leaving 7 bases not matched to a gene. Produced via immunoSEQ multiplex PCR; TCRdb's table is partial and in-frame only. Here the sample spans around 150,000 clones, under 80% being singletons. V usage is TRBV6-5 and J usage is TRBJ2-7; 9 nucleotides match TRBD1. The specimen was peripheral blood. This TCR derives from a man between 65 and 85 years old with acute or convalescent COVID-19. The CDR3 loop reads CASTKGQGTEQYF. The CDR3 DNA is TGTGCCAGCACCAAAGGACAGGGGACCGAGCAGTACTTC.